These 25 T cell receptor beta chains share one sample of origin, sequenced in a study of control samples from healthy donors and cancer patients. Clones were read by immunoSEQ multiplex PCR, and TCRdb kept only the in-frame ones, dropping some. The sample has some 21,000 clones; about 85% are singletons. Sequences were obtained from PBMCs. These receptors came from a man in his sixties with head and neck cancer.

The chain has TRBV6-5 and TRBJ1-1; D may be TRBD1 (5 bases). Trimming took 7 bases from V and 1 from J, leaving 7 bases between them. The germline V gene encodes CDR1 MNHEY and CDR2 SVGAGI. The CDR3 consists of 12 residues. The CDR3 DNA reads TGTGCCAGCAACCAGGGGAACACTGAAGCTTTCTTT. Amino acid sequence: CASNQGNTEAFF.

The V gene is TRBV14, the J gene TRBJ2-5; D call uncertain. Germline CDR1 SGHDN, CDR2 FVKESK. V lost 0 bases to trimming and J lost 1 base, with 3 bases between them. CDR3 length equals 13 residues. In nucleotides, the CDR3 is TGTGCCAGCAGCCAAGATCCCCAAGAGACCCAGTACTTC. Its protein is CASSQDPQETQYF.

This rearrangement joins TRBV6-5 to TRBJ2-5; TRBD1 is a possible D gene (5 bases). Trimming shortened V by 6 bases and J by 1 base, and 12 bases separated the two germline ends. The CDR3 has 14 amino acids. CDR1 is MNHEY, CDR2 SVGAGI, per germline. CDR3 in DNA: TGTGCCAGCAGGCCCGCCACAGGCCAAGAGACCCAGTACTTC. It codes for CASRPATGQETQYF.

The chain employs TRBV5-5 and TRBJ2-2, with D perhaps matching TRBD1 (6 bases). Germline V gives CDR1 SGHKS, CDR2 YYEKEE (reference sequence). Trimming removed 4 bases from V and 4 bases from J, with 17 bases in between. The length of the CDR3 is 16 residues. The CDR3 DNA reads TGTGCCAGCAGCGGACCGACGTCAGGGGCCACCGGGGAGCTGTTTTTT. It specifies CASSGPTSGATGELFF. The full variable domain, completed using reference TRBV5-5 and TRBJ2-2, is DAGVTQSPTHLIKTRGQQVTLRCSPISGHKSVSWYQQVLGQGPQFIFQYYEKEERGRGNFPDRFSARQFPNYSSELNVNALLLGDSALYLCASSGPTSGATGELFFGEGSRLTVL.

The chain employs TRBV19 and TRBJ1-2, with D possibly TRBD1 on 5 matching bases. The V gene's germline CDR1 is LNHDA and CDR2 SQIVND (reference sequence). The CDR3 is made up of 14 amino acids. Trimming removed 3 bases from V and 5 bases from J, with 13 bases in between. The CDR3 sequence: CASSIVGREYGYTF. The CDR3 coding sequence is TGTGCCAGTAGTATTGTGGGACGGGAATATGGCTACACCTTC.

The V and J genes are TRBV9 and TRBJ2-7, with D unclear. Germline CDR1 is SGDLS and CDR2 is YYNGEE. This CDR3 has 13 residues. V was clipped by 0 bases and J by 1 base, with 5 bases between them. CDR3 sequence: CASSVGTSYEQYF. Written as DNA, the CDR3 is TGTGCCAGCAGCGTAGGAACGTCCTACGAGCAGTACTTC.

The gene calls are TRBV2 and TRBJ1-4, with D possibly being TRBD1 (5 bases). The CDR3 length is 15 residues. Germline values: CDR1 SNHLY, CDR2 FYNNEI. Trimming removed 4 bases from V and 6 bases from J, with 15 bases in between. The DNA of the CDR3 is TGTGCCAGCAGTGGTGGGGCAGGGAGGGATGAAAAACTGTTTTTT. This gives the protein CASSGGAGRDEKLFF.

The sample holds a few counts of this clone. This rearrangement joins TRBV4-1 to TRBJ2-1; D perhaps matches TRBD2 (6 bases). The CDR3 covers 14 residues. V gave up 5 bases and J gave up 7 bases, with 15 bases separating them. The germline V gene encodes CDR1 MGHRA and CDR2 YSYEKL. This CDR3 is CASSFRDFGNEQFF. As DNA, the CDR3 is TGCGCCAGCAGCTTCAGGGACTTTGGAAATGAGCAGTTCTTC.

The V and J genes are TRBV24-1 and TRBJ2-1, with D maybe TRBD2 (5 bases). The CDR3 extends over 14 amino acids. V lost 7 bases and J 3 bases, leaving 12 bases between the germline ends. The germline gives CDR1 KGHDR, CDR2 SFDVKD. The CDR3 spells CATRRQRDYNEQFF. The CDR3 bases are TGTGCCACCAGGCGCCAACGGGACTACAATGAGCAGTTCTTC.

The rearrangement links TRBV3-1 (or the pseudogene TRBV3-2) to TRBJ1-1; 9 bases agree with TRBD1. This CDR3 comprises 14 residues. V was pared by 2 bases and J by 4 bases, with 2 bases of the junction left unmatched. The germline V gene encodes CDR1 LGHDT and CDR2 YNNKEL (reference sequence). This CDR3 reads CASSQQTGGTEAFF. The DNA for the CDR3 is TGTGCCAGCAGCCAACAGACAGGGGGCACTGAAGCTTTCTTT.

Here the CDR3 DNA reads TGTGCCAGTAGTATGCCGGACAGGGTGAGGGTCGGGGAGCTGTTTTTT. Its protein product is CASSMPDRVRVGELFF. The chain links TRBV19 to TRBJ2-2; 8 bases are a match to TRBD1. The germline V gene encodes CDR1 LNHDA and CDR2 SQIVND (reference sequence). CDR3 length: 16 residues. V lost 3 bases to trimming and J lost 7 bases; unmatched junction nucleotides: 10.

The CDR3 region has the DNA TGCGCCAGCAGCTTAACGGGAGGTGTTTGGAGTGAGCAGTTCTTC. Translating it yields CASSLTGGVWSEQFF. The rearrangement joins TRBV5-1 to TRBJ2-1; 7 bases line up with TRBD2. Germline trimming cut 2 bases from V and 9 bases from J; bases unmatched to any gene: 11. There are 15 residues in the CDR3. Germline CDR1 reads SGHRS; CDR2 reads YFSETQ.

The chain employs TRBV6-6 and TRBJ1-2, with 7 bases that match TRBD1. After removal of 5 bases from V and 7 bases from J, the junction contained 10 bases not matched to a gene. The CDR3 loop spans 14 amino acids. Per the germline V gene, CDR1 is MNHNY and CDR2 is SVGAGI (reference sequence). The CDR3 region has the DNA TGTGCCAGCAGTCCCGACAGGGAGAGGGGTGGCTACACCTTC. This sequence encodes CASSPDRERGGYTF.

This clone was found once. The chain uses TRBV6-2 or TRBV6-3 and TRBJ2-1; TRBD2 aligns across 15 bases. The CDR3 runs to 19 residues. V shed 5 bases and J 2 bases; nucleotides not matched to a gene: 10. The germline V gene encodes CDR1 MNHEY and CDR2 SVGEGT. The CDR3 DNA follows: TGTGCCAGCAGTAGGGGTTGGACTAGCGGGAGGGACCCCTACAATGAGCAGTTCTTC. This gives the protein CASSRGWTSGRDPYNEQFF.

The chain joins TRBV5-1 to TRBJ2-1; D not resolved. The CDR3 runs 14 residues. Between the trimmed V and J ends, which lost 4 bases and 0 bases, there was a span of 8 bases. Germline V CDR1 and CDR2: SGHRS, YFSETQ. The CDR3 sequence is CASSPGDSYNEQFF. The CDR3 nucleotides are TGCGCCAGCAGCCCCGGAGACTCCTACAATGAGCAGTTCTTC.

This clone was counted only a few times. The chain couples TRBV7-9 to TRBJ1-1; unclear D gene. Germline V CDR1 and CDR2: SEHNR, FQNEAQ (reference sequence). The CDR3 contains 10 residues. Trimming took 5 bases from V and 4 from J, leaving 2 bases between them. The CDR3 bases are TGTGCCAGCAGCAGCACTGAAGCTTTCTTT. It specifies CASSSTEAFF.

The chain links TRBV5-5 to TRBJ1-3; D ambiguous. The CDR3 extends over 18 amino acids. In germline, CDR1 is SGHKS, CDR2 YYEKEE (reference sequence). V dropped 2 bases and J dropped 0 bases, with 18 bases sitting between them. The CDR3 nucleotides are TGTGCCAGCAGCTTCCGTCTGGGAACGACAAGCTCTGGAAACACCATATATTTT. It translates to CASSFRLGTTSSGNTIYF.

This clone was seen only once. The V gene is TRBV5-1, the J gene TRBJ2-7; 7 bases are a match to TRBD1. The germline V gene encodes CDR1 SGHRS and CDR2 YFSETQ. J gave up 2 bases and V 3 bases, and 11 bases lay outside the gene matches. CDR3 size: 16 residues. CDR3 nucleotide sequence: TGCGCCAGCAGCTCACCACAGGGGTATAGTACCTACGAGCAGTACTTC. Protein: CASSSPQGYSTYEQYF.

CDR3 sequence reads: CASSPRLGLLNEQFF. DNA of the CDR3: TGTGCCAGCAGCCCGCGACTGGGCCTACTGAATGAGCAGTTCTTC. This chain connects TRBV11-3 to TRBJ2-1; no clear D gene. Trimming took off 5 bases at V and 7 bases at J, with 18 bases between the two ends. CDR1 SGHNT and CDR2 YENEEA come from the germline V gene. The CDR3 sequence is 15 residues long. The complete variable domain, with remaining parts taken from reference TRBV11-3 and TRBJ2-1, reads EAGVVQSPRYKIIEKKQPVAFWCNPISGHNTLYWYLQNLGQGPELLIRYENEEAVDDSQLPKDRFSAERLKGVDSTLKIQPAELGDSAVYLCASSPRLGLLNEQFFGPGTRLTVL.

This chain links TRBV14 with TRBJ1-2, with a possible D match to TRBD1 (6 bases). Germline CDR1 and CDR2: SGHDN and FVKESK. The V end lost 0 bases, the J end lost 8 bases, and 16 bases lay between the germline ends. This CDR3 contains 15 residues. CDR3 residues: CASSQERGIMGGYTF. The CDR3 DNA reads as TGTGCCAGCAGCCAAGAGAGGGGGATAATGGGCGGCTACACCTTC. Based on the CDR3 plus reference TRBV14 and TRBJ1-2, the full variable domain is EAGVTQFPSHSVIEKGQTVTLRCDPISGHDNLYWYRRVMGKEIKFLLHFVKESKQDESGMPNNRFLAERTGGTYSTLKVQPAELEDSGVYFCASSQERGIMGGYTFGSGTRLTVV.

This clone showed up just once. The V and J genes are TRBV2 and TRBJ1-4; 11 nucleotides line up with TRBD1. With 3 bases clipped from V and 3 bases from J, the junction kept 9 bases outside the gene matches. The germline V gene encodes CDR1 SNHLY and CDR2 FYNNEI. CDR3 length: 18 residues. The CDR3 nucleotides are TGTGCCAGCAGTGACTTGGGACAGGGGGTTTCAGCTAATGAAAAACTGTTTTTT. This translates into CASSDLGQGVSANEKLFF.

The chain recombines TRBV5-1 with TRBJ1-2, with 12 bases lining up with TRBD1. V lost 0 bases, J lost 9 bases, and 6 bases stayed unmatched. This CDR3 spans 15 amino acids. Germline lookup yields CDR1 SGHRS and CDR2 YFSETQ. CDR3 nucleotide sequence: TGCGCCAGCAGCTTGGGCGGAGGGACAGGGGGCCGCTACACCTTC. This encodes CASSLGGGTGGRYTF.

This clone was recorded a few times. The chain recombines TRBV27 with TRBJ1-3; D gene ambiguous. The CDR3 is 14 amino acids. Germline CDR1 MNHEY, CDR2 SMNVEV (reference sequence). V gave up 2 bases and J gave up 4 bases, with 9 bases separating them. CDR3 region: CASSLGAEGNTIYF. CDR3 bases: TGTGCCAGCAGTTTAGGTGCAGAGGGAAACACCATATATTTT.

CDR3 nucleotide sequence: TGTGCCAGCAGCCCCGGACGGAATGAAAAACTGTTTTTT. This codes for CASSPGRNEKLFF. The chain recombines TRBV7-2 with TRBJ1-4; no clear D gene. Trimming stripped 5 bases from V and 5 bases from J, with 9 bases between. The germline CDR1 and CDR2 sequences are SGHTA and FQGNSA. The CDR3 is 13 amino acids. The variable domain in full, with the rest retrieved from reference TRBV7-2 and TRBJ1-4, is GAGVSQSPSNKVTEKGKDVELRCDPISGHTALYWYRQSLGQGLEFLIYFQGNSAPDKSGLPSDRFSAERTGGSVSTLTIQRTQQEDSAVYLCASSPGRNEKLFFGSGTQLSVL.

The rearrangement joins TRBV6-5 to TRBJ2-3; D may correspond to TRBD1 or TRBD2 (5 bases each). Trimming removed 6 bases at V and 2 bases at J, with 15 bases between. The germline CDR1 and CDR2 sequences are MNHEY and SVGAGI. The CDR3 runs to 15 residues. In DNA form, the CDR3 reads TGTGCCAGCAGGTCCGGGACGGCTATCACAGATACGCAGTATTTT. It is translated as CASRSGTAITDTQYF.